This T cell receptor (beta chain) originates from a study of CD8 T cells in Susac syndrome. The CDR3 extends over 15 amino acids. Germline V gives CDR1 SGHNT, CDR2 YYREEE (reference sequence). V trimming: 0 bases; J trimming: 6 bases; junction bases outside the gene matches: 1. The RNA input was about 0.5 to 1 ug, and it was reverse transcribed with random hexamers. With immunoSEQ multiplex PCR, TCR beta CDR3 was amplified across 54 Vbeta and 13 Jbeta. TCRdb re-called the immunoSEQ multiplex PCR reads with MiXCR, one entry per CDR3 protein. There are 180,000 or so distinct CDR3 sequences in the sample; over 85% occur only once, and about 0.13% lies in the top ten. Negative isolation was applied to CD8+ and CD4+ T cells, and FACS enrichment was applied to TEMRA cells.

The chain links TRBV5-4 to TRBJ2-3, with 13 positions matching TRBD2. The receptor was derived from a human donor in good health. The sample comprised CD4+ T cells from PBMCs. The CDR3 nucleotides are TGTGCCAGCAGCTTGGAACTAGCGGGGGGGGATACGCAGTATTTT. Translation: CASSLELAGGDTQYF.